The 17 T cell receptor beta chains reported below all come from one sample, sequenced in a study of shared clonotypes between healthy human individuals. Repertoires were generated with immunoSEQ multiplex PCR, while TCRdb's copy carries only in-frame clones and drops some. Counted here are over a million clones, approximately 98% occurring once; the ten biggest clones make up around 0.45%. The sample comprised naive CD4+ T cells sorted from blood. Subset of the sample: CD45RA+ positively selected. All receptors derive from a man aged 25 to 40 in good health.

The chain has TRBV19 and TRBJ2-7, with 7 nucleotides matching TRBD2. Germline V lookup: CDR1 LNHDA, CDR2 SQIVND (reference sequence). The length of the CDR3 is 14 residues. V lost 3 bases to trimming and J lost 5 bases; unmatched junction nucleotides: 7. The DNA for the CDR3 is TGTGCCAGTAGTATGCGGGAGAGGGCCCACGAGCAGTACTTC. This translates into CASSMRERAHEQYF.

The rearrangement uses TRBV5-1 and TRBJ2-5; D not certain. CDR1 is SGHRS, CDR2 YFSETQ, per germline. Trimming took 0 bases from V and 1 from J, leaving 7 bases between them. The CDR3 has 14 amino acids. The CDR3, as DNA: TGCGCCAGCAGCTTGGACATTCCCCAAGAGACCCAGTACTTC. It translates to CASSLDIPQETQYF.

The chain joins TRBV5-4 to TRBJ2-7, with TRBD2 matching 10 bases. Germline V gene sequence: CDR1 SGHNT, CDR2 YYREEE (reference sequence). V lost 0 bases and J lost 5; bases outside the gene matches: 2. The CDR3 is 14 residues long. CDR3 sequence reads: CASSLASGSDEQYF. Here the CDR3 DNA reads TGTGCCAGCAGCTTGGCTAGCGGGAGCGACGAGCAGTACTTC.

The chain carries TRBV23-1 and TRBJ1-5; 8 bases fit TRBD1. TRBV23-1 is flagged as an ORF with uncertain function. The CDR3 spans 19 residues. V trimming: 5 bases; J trimming: 0 bases; junction bases outside the gene matches: 15. The CDR3 protein is CASSRIKPNRGNSNQPQHF. The CDR3 nucleotides read TGCGCCAGCAGTAGAATAAAGCCGAACAGGGGGAATAGCAATCAGCCCCAGCATTTT.

This chain joins TRBV2 and TRBJ1-5, with D uncertain. Trimming cost V 5 bases and J 2 bases, with 16 bases left between them. The CDR3 spans 16 residues. The germline V gene encodes CDR1 SNHLY and CDR2 FYNNEI. CDR3 bases: TGTGCCAGCAGTACAACATTCAAAACAGGCAATCAGCCCCAGCATTTT. It encodes CASSTTFKTGNQPQHF. Based on the CDR3 plus reference TRBV2 and TRBJ1-5, the full variable domain is EPEVTQTPSHQVTQMGQEVILRCVPISNHLYFYWYRQILGQKVEFLVSFYNNEISEKSEIFDDQFSVERPDGSNFTLKIRSTKLEDSAMYFCASSTTFKTGNQPQHFGDGTRLSIL.

The table lists this clone with a count of one. V usage is TRBV5-4 and J usage is TRBJ1-5; D not certain. The CDR3 spans 15 residues. The ends were cut back, 5 bases at V and 7 bases at J, with 19 bases in the middle. Germline V gives CDR1 SGHNT, CDR2 YYREEE (reference sequence). The CDR3 bases are TGTGCCAGCAGTAAAGGTGGCGCTGAGGGACAGCCCCAGCATTTT. It encodes CASSKGGAEGQPQHF. Drawing the rest from reference TRBV5-4 and TRBJ1-5, the complete variable domain is ETGVTQSPTHLIKTRGQQVTLRCSSQSGHNTVSWYQQALGQGPQFIFQYYREEENGRGNFPPRFSGLQFPNYSSELNVNALELDDSALYLCASSKGGAEGQPQHFGDGTRLSIL.

The CDR3 region is CASSPGQGWGTNEKLFF. CDR3 nucleotide sequence: TGTGCCAGCAGTCCCGGACAGGGATGGGGAACTAATGAAAAACTGTTTTTT. The genes are TRBV27 and TRBJ1-4; 8 bases agree with TRBD1. Germline loops: CDR1 MNHEY, CDR2 SMNVEV (reference sequence). With V trimmed by 5 bases and J by 1 base, 9 bases remained unmatched. The CDR3 consists of 17 residues.

The chain has TRBV4-3 and TRBJ1-2; TRBD1 might be the D (5 bases). Trimming stripped 1 base from V and 2 bases from J, with 8 bases between. The CDR3 covers 14 residues. Germline values: CDR1 LGHNA, CDR2 YSLEER. The CDR3: CASSQVGGNYGYTF. DNA of the CDR3: TGCGCCAGCAGCCAAGTCGGGGGGAACTATGGCTACACCTTC.

The chain carries TRBV5-4 and TRBJ1-1; D perhaps matches TRBD1 (5 bases). V lost 0 bases and J 1 base, leaving 10 bases between the germline ends. Germline V CDR1 and CDR2: SGHNT, YYREEE (reference sequence). The CDR3 has 15 amino acids. The DNA of the CDR3 is TGTGCCAGCAGCTTGGGTATGGGGCCGAACACTGAAGCTTTCTTT. This codes for CASSLGMGPNTEAFF.

The count of this clone is one. CDR3 sequence reads: CASSPTPHTDTQYF. The CDR3, as DNA: TGTGCCAGCAGCCCAACACCCCACACAGATACGCAGTATTTT. V and J are TRBV9 and TRBJ2-3; no definite D call. Per the germline V gene, CDR1 is SGDLS and CDR2 is YYNGEE. The CDR3 is 14 residues long. V lost 4 bases, J lost 2 bases, and 11 bases lay in between.

The chain is built from TRBV7-6 and TRBJ2-3; D is possibly TRBD1 or TRBD2 (6 bases each). Germline V gene sequence: CDR1 SGHVS, CDR2 FNYEAQ. CDR3 length: 16 residues. Trimming left V 5 bases short and J 3 bases short, with 18 bases between. Written as DNA, the CDR3 is TGTGCCAGCAGCGAGTTACAGGGAGGAAGGACAGATACGCAGTATTTT. Translation: CASSELQGGRTDTQYF. The full variable domain, in which reference TRBV7-6 and TRBJ2-3 provide the parts outside the CDR3, is GAGVSQSPRYKVTKRGQDVALRCDPISGHVSLYWYRQALGQGPEFLTYFNYEAQQDKSGLPNDRFSAERPEGSISTLTIQRTEQRDSAMYRCASSELQGGRTDTQYFGPGTRLTVL.

The chain uses TRBV28 and TRBJ2-1; D not resolved. CDR3 length: 15 amino acids. Germline lookup yields CDR1 MDHEN and CDR2 SYDVKM. V lost 8 bases, J lost 7 bases, and 21 bases lay in between. CDR3 region: CASHEVGLAYNEQFF. The CDR3 coding sequence is TGTGCCAGCCATGAGGTTGGCTTGGCGTATAATGAGCAGTTCTTC. Full variable domain (remainder filled in from reference TRBV28 and TRBJ2-1): DVKVTQSSRYLVKRTGEKVFLECVQDMDHENMFWYRQDPGLGLRLIYFSYDVKMKEKGDIPEGYSVSREKKERFSLILESASTNQTSMYLCASHEVGLAYNEQFFGPGTRLTVL.

V and J are TRBV5-6 and TRBJ2-3; possibly TRBD1 or TRBD2 for D (6 bases each). The germline V and J ends were trimmed by 4 bases and 4 bases, with 16 bases remaining between them. CDR1 is SGHDT, CDR2 YYEEEE, per germline. The CDR3 loop spans 15 amino acids. In DNA form, the CDR3 reads TGTGCCAGCAGCAAACCAATGGGGGGCCCAGATACGCAGTATTTT. Protein product: CASSKPMGGPDTQYF.

The chain couples TRBV6-5 to TRBJ2-1; D gene unclear. With 9 bases removed from V and 4 bases from J, the gap between germline ends came to 16 bases. The CDR3 is 14 amino acids. CDR1 is MNHEY, CDR2 SVGAGI, per germline. The CDR3 DNA is TGTGCCAGTCGAATAATCCTGGGTTACAATGAGCAGTTCTTC. Its protein is CASRIILGYNEQFF.

The chain carries TRBV18 and TRBJ2-7; 10 bases match TRBD2. Germline assignment: CDR1 KGHSH and CDR2 LQKENI. This CDR3 has 15 residues. V shed 0 bases and J 4 bases; nucleotides not matched to a gene: 3. CDR3 coding DNA: TGTGCCAGCTCACCACCGGGGACTAGCGTGTACGAGCAGTACTTC. Translated: CASSPPGTSVYEQYF.

This chain connects TRBV5-4 to TRBJ2-7, with TRBD1 matching over 7 bases. Trimming cost V 3 bases and J 2 bases; bases outside gene matches: 8. Germline-derived CDR1 and CDR2 are SGHNT and YYREEE (reference sequence). This CDR3 is 15 amino acids long. CDR3 amino acids: CASSSRGSGPYEQYF. In DNA, the CDR3 is TGTGCCAGCAGCTCCAGGGGGTCCGGACCCTACGAGCAGTACTTC.

V and J are TRBV5-6 and TRBJ1-2; a possible D gene is TRBD1 (6 bases). Germline V gives CDR1 SGHDT, CDR2 YYEEEE. The CDR3 loop spans 11 amino acids. V was cut by 5 bases and J by 12 bases, with 14 bases left in between. The CDR3 reads CASSSRGPNTF. As DNA, the CDR3 is TGTGCCAGCAGTTCCAGGGGCCCTAACACCTTC.